This is a list of T cell receptor beta chains from one sample in a study of cytomegalovirus exposure and HLA in healthy donors. Assay used: immunoSEQ multiplex PCR; TCRdb lists only in-frame clones, some missing. The data contain tens of thousands of clones, roughly 50% of them singletons. Sequencing input: PBMCs. The receptors derive from a human donor in good health. The CDR3 runs from the conserved cysteine through the conserved F or W. A D gene is named only where the DNA matches it firmly. Expanded clones get a size class; other rows say once, few or many, or leave the size out.

d_call: NA
clone_size: NA
v_call: TRBV15
j_call: TRBJ1-2
cdr3_aa: CATSSGGNYGYTF
cdr3_nt: TGTGCCACCAGCAGTGGAGGGAACTATGGCTACACCTTC

d_call: NA
clone_size: once
v_call: TRBV27
j_call: TRBJ1-2
cdr3_aa: CASSLLRYPYGYTF
cdr3_nt: TGTGCCAGCAGTTTACTTCGGTATCCCTATGGCTACACCTTC

d_call: NA
clone_size: NA
v_call: TRBV2
j_call: TRBJ1-5
cdr3_aa: CASSPEAGNQPQHF
cdr3_nt: TGTGCCAGCAGTCCCGAGGCAGGCAATCAGCCCCAGCATTTT

d_call: NA
clone_size: NA
v_call: TRBV10-3
j_call: TRBJ1-6
cdr3_aa: CAISRQVDNSPLHF
cdr3_nt: TGTGCCATCAGTAGGCAGGTGGATAATTCACCCCTCCACTTT

d_call: TRBD1
clone_size: NA
v_call: TRBV10-3
j_call: TRBJ2-7
cdr3_aa: CAISGTHRGSYEQYF
cdr3_nt: TGTGCCATCAGTGGAACACACAGGGGATCCTACGAGCAGTACTTC

d_call: TRBD1
clone_size: NA
v_call: TRBV5-1
j_call: TRBJ1-1
cdr3_aa: CASSTGQGRNTEAFF
cdr3_nt: TGCGCCAGCAGCACCGGACAGGGGCGGAACACTGAAGCTTTCTTT

d_call: TRBD2
clone_size: NA
v_call: TRBV30
j_call: TRBJ2-2
cdr3_aa: CAWSALAGGASTGELFF
cdr3_nt: TGTGCCTGGAGTGCTCTAGCGGGGGGGGCGTCGACCGGGGAGCTGTTTTTT

d_call: NA
clone_size: few
v_call: TRBV7-2
j_call: TRBJ2-7
cdr3_aa: CASSLNPTDTEQYF
cdr3_nt: TGTGCCAGCAGCCTCAACCCGACGGACACTGAGCAGTACTTC

d_call: NA
clone_size: NA
v_call: TRBV7-2
j_call: TRBJ1-2
cdr3_aa: CASSLATGQINYGYTF
cdr3_nt: TGTGCCAGCAGCTTAGCGACCGGACAGATTAACTATGGCTACACCTTC

d_call: TRBD1
clone_size: NA
v_call: TRBV7-9
j_call: TRBJ2-7
cdr3_aa: CASSPLDRAAYEQYF
cdr3_nt: TGTGCCAGCAGCCCATTGGACAGGGCCGCCTACGAGCAGTACTTC

d_call: NA
clone_size: NA
v_call: TRBV6-1
j_call: TRBJ1-3
cdr3_aa: CASKDSSVVGNTIYF
cdr3_nt: TGTGCCAGCAAGGACAGCTCGGTGGTTGGAAACACCATATATTTT

d_call: NA
clone_size: once
v_call: TRBV7-6
j_call: TRBJ2-2
cdr3_aa: CASSLVWRNTGELFF
cdr3_nt: TGTGCCAGCAGCTTAGTTTGGAGAAACACCGGGGAGCTGTTTTTT

d_call: NA
clone_size: few
v_call: TRBV7-9
j_call: TRBJ1-2
cdr3_aa: CASSSTGRVVEYYGYTF
cdr3_nt: TGTGCCAGCAGCTCCACGGGTCGGGTCGTGGAATACTATGGCTACACCTTC

d_call: NA
clone_size: NA
v_call: TRBV5-1
j_call: TRBJ1-4
cdr3_aa: CASSRRQATNEKLFF
cdr3_nt: TGCGCCAGCAGCCGCCGACAGGCAACTAATGAAAAACTGTTTTTT

d_call: TRBD1
clone_size: NA
v_call: TRBV27
j_call: TRBJ2-7
cdr3_aa: CASRGTGRFYEQYF
cdr3_nt: TGTGCCAGCAGGGGGACAGGGCGATTCTACGAGCAGTACTTC

d_call: TRBD2
clone_size: NA
v_call: TRBV7-6
j_call: TRBJ2-1
cdr3_aa: CASSEGLVDEQFF
cdr3_nt: TGTGCCAGCAGCGAGGGACTAGTCGATGAGCAGTTCTTC

d_call: TRBD1
clone_size: NA
v_call: TRBV4-1
j_call: TRBJ2-1
cdr3_aa: CASSPRGTDNEQFF
cdr3_nt: TGCGCCAGCAGCCCTCGAGGGACAGACAATGAGCAGTTCTTC

d_call: TRBD1
clone_size: NA
v_call: TRBV7-9
j_call: TRBJ1-1
cdr3_aa: CASSEGVYRGTEAFF
cdr3_nt: TGTGCCAGCAGCGAGGGGGTCTACAGGGGCACTGAAGCTTTCTTT

d_call: TRBD1
clone_size: NA
v_call: TRBV4-3
j_call: TRBJ1-4
cdr3_aa: CASSQGDRSTNEKLFF
cdr3_nt: TGCGCCAGCAGCCAAGGGGACAGATCAACTAATGAAAAACTGTTTTTT

d_call: TRBD2
clone_size: few
v_call: TRBV29-1
j_call: TRBJ2-5
cdr3_aa: CSVPKTSGVETQYF
cdr3_nt: TGCAGCGTCCCGAAGACTAGCGGGGTGGAGACCCAGTACTTC

d_call: TRBD1
clone_size: NA
v_call: TRBV19
j_call: TRBJ1-3
cdr3_aa: CASSIRDRGLSGNTIYF
cdr3_nt: TGTGCCAGTAGTATCCGGGACAGGGGCCTCTCTGGAAACACCATATATTTT

d_call: NA
clone_size: few
v_call: TRBV4-1
j_call: TRBJ2-5
cdr3_aa: CASSQVIPETQYF
cdr3_nt: TGCGCCAGCAGCCAAGTAATCCCAGAGACCCAGTACTTC

d_call: NA
clone_size: NA
v_call: TRBV7-6
j_call: TRBJ2-2
cdr3_aa: CASRFGAGELFF
cdr3_nt: TGTGCCAGCAGGTTCGGGGCCGGGGAGCTGTTTTTT

d_call: NA
clone_size: NA
v_call: TRBV27
j_call: TRBJ1-4
cdr3_aa: CASSFRRNNEKLFF
cdr3_nt: TGTGCCAGCAGTTTCCGCAGGAATAATGAAAAACTGTTTTTT

d_call: NA
clone_size: NA
v_call: TRBV12-5
j_call: TRBJ1-1
cdr3_aa: CASGPQTGGFFPEAFF
cdr3_nt: TGTGCTAGTGGTCCCCAGACGGGAGGGTTTTTCCCTGAAGCTTTCTTT

d_call: NA
clone_size: NA
v_call: TRBV7-8
j_call: TRBJ1-1
cdr3_aa: CASSLELTLIEAFF
cdr3_nt: TGTGCCAGCAGCTTAGAACTCACCTTAATTGAAGCTTTCTTT

d_call: NA
clone_size: NA
v_call: TRBV4-3
j_call: TRBJ2-5
cdr3_aa: CASSQDSTLRAQYF
cdr3_nt: TGCGCCAGCAGCCAAGATTCGACTCTACGAGCCCAGTACTTC

d_call: NA
clone_size: NA
v_call: TRBV30
j_call: TRBJ1-6
cdr3_aa: CAWSLGTGDSPLHF
cdr3_nt: TGTGCCTGGAGTCTCGGAACAGGCGATTCACCCCTCCACTTT

d_call: NA
clone_size: few
v_call: TRBV4-1
j_call: TRBJ2-5
cdr3_aa: CASSLGSQETQYF
cdr3_nt: TGCGCCAGCAGCCTCGGGAGCCAAGAGACCCAGTACTTC

d_call: TRBD1
clone_size: NA
v_call: TRBV7-6
j_call: TRBJ1-1
cdr3_aa: CASSPGTGGMNTEAFF
cdr3_nt: TGTGCCAGCAGCCCCGGGACAGGGGGCATGAACACTGAAGCTTTCTTT

d_call: TRBD2
clone_size: few
v_call: TRBV9
j_call: TRBJ2-5
cdr3_aa: CASTPGTIPQETQYF
cdr3_nt: TGTGCCAGCACCCCCGGGACTATCCCCCAAGAGACCCAGTACTTC

d_call: TRBD2
clone_size: few
v_call: TRBV5-5
j_call: TRBJ2-7
cdr3_aa: CASSLVTSIHEQYF
cdr3_nt: TGTGCCAGCAGCTTGGTGACTAGCATCCACGAGCAGTACTTC

d_call: NA
clone_size: NA
v_call: TRBV7-2
j_call: TRBJ2-2
cdr3_aa: CASSPSGVFTGELFF
cdr3_nt: TGTGCCAGCAGCCCCTCGGGGGTTTTCACCGGGGAGCTGTTTTTT

d_call: NA
clone_size: few
v_call: TRBV6-1
j_call: TRBJ2-7
cdr3_aa: CASREVEIYEQYF
cdr3_nt: TGTGCCAGCAGGGAGGTCGAGATCTACGAGCAGTACTTC

d_call: TRBD1
clone_size: NA
v_call: TRBV27
j_call: TRBJ1-3
cdr3_aa: CASAWTGESGNTIYF
cdr3_nt: TGTGCCAGCGCCTGGACAGGGGAATCTGGGAACACCATATATTTT

d_call: NA
clone_size: NA
v_call: TRBV18
j_call: TRBJ1-2
cdr3_aa: CASSSVGINYGYTF
cdr3_nt: TGTGCCAGCTCATCCGTCGGGATTAACTATGGCTACACCTTC